These 13 T cell receptor beta chains came from one sample sequenced in a study of cytomegalovirus exposure and HLA in healthy donors. PCR employed 60 Vbeta and 13 Jbeta primers. Produced via immunoSEQ multiplex PCR; TCRdb's table is partial and in-frame only. This sample has about 200,000 clones, with around 85% found just once. Material: PBMCs. The receptors come from a man aged 45-60 years in good health and CMV-seronegative.

The rearrangement links TRBV11-2 to TRBJ2-7, with 12 bases lining up with TRBD2. Germline lookup yields CDR1 SGHAT and CDR2 FQNNGV. J was trimmed by 3 bases and V by 5 bases; bases with no gene match: 5. The CDR3 runs to 15 residues. Here the CDR3 DNA reads TGTGCCAGCAGCCTATTGACTAGCGGGAGCTACGAGCAGTACTTC. Translating gives CASSLLTSGSYEQYF.

This chain connects TRBV25-1 to TRBJ2-2, with 10 bases identical to TRBD1. CDR1 and CDR2 from the germline V gene are MGHDK and SYGVNS. The CDR3 runs to 15 residues. The trim removed 3 bases at V and 4 bases at J, leaving 2 bases unmatched. CDR3 amino acids: CASSDRDRGTGELFF. CDR3 coding DNA: TGTGCCAGCAGTGACCGGGACAGGGGCACCGGGGAGCTGTTTTTT.

V is TRBV27 and J is TRBJ2-5; D is perhaps TRBD2 (6 bases). This CDR3 is 14 amino acids long. From germline, CDR1 is MNHEY and CDR2 SMNVEV (reference sequence). Trimming shortened V by 8 bases and J by 2 bases, and 15 bases separated the two germline ends. The CDR3 sequence: CASRPLALQETQYF. The CDR3 DNA is TGTGCCAGCCGCCCCCTAGCGTTGCAAGAGACCCAGTACTTC.

The genes are TRBV6-6 and TRBJ2-5; D is perhaps TRBD1 (6 bases). CDR1 and CDR2 from the germline V gene are MNHNY and SVGAGI (reference sequence). V was pared by 11 bases and J by 5 bases, with 18 bases between. The CDR3 has 13 amino acids. The CDR3 loop reads CAGGRDLRETQYF. CDR3 nucleotide sequence: TGTGCCGGGGGCAGGGATTTAAGGGAGACCCAGTACTTC.

This chain joins TRBV5-4 and TRBJ2-7; 8 positions agree with TRBD2. There are 13 residues in the CDR3. Losses at the gene ends were 1 base for V and 4 bases for J; bases not matched to a gene: 1. Germline CDR1 is SGHNT and CDR2 is YYREEE (reference sequence). In DNA form, the CDR3 reads TGTGCCAGCAGCTTGCCTAGCGGGTACGAGCAGTACTTC. Translating it yields CASSLPSGYEQYF.

This chain links TRBV19 with TRBJ2-1; the D gene is possibly TRBD1 (6 bases). The V end was cut by 7 bases, the J end by 0 bases, with 16 bases between. The CDR3 totals 16 residues. Looked up from germline, CDR1 is LNHDA and CDR2 is SQIVND (reference sequence). The DNA for the CDR3 is TGTGCCAGTACCGATAAACCGACAGGCTCCTACAATGAGCAGTTCTTC. This gives the protein CASTDKPTGSYNEQFF.

The chain joins TRBV9 to TRBJ2-3, with TRBD2 identical over 9 bases. The CDR3 contains 15 residues. The V gene's germline CDR1 is SGDLS and CDR2 YYNGEE. The junction had 4 bases not matched to a gene; V was cut back by 1 base and J by 4 bases. The CDR3 spells CASSVSGRTADTQYF. DNA of the CDR3: TGTGCCAGCAGCGTAAGCGGGAGGACGGCAGATACGCAGTATTTT.

This clone occurred once. The chain links TRBV27 to TRBJ2-3; 10 bases map to TRBD2. Germline trimming cut 5 bases from V and 5 bases from J; bases unmatched to any gene: 16. The CDR3 length is 18 residues. The germline V gene encodes CDR1 MNHEY and CDR2 SMNVEV (reference sequence). CDR3 coding DNA: TGTGCCAGCAGTCCACACCTTGGGGCTAGCGGGAGTGGAGATACGCAGTATTTT. Translated, it gives CASSPHLGASGSGDTQYF.

This clone has only a few counts. The V call is TRBV20-1, the J call TRBJ2-3; the D gene is possibly TRBD2 (6 bases). CDR1 and CDR2 from the germline V gene are DFQATT and SNEGSKA (reference sequence). V was clipped by 2 bases and J by 10 bases, with 10 bases between them. The CDR3 sequence is 11 residues long. CDR3 nucleotide sequence: TGCAGTGCTAGACTAGCGAGTTCGCAGTATTTT. Its protein product is CSARLASSQYF.

CDR3 sequence reads: CASSPKTSGPRGLGYTF. The DNA for the CDR3 is TGTGCCAGCAGCCCTAAGACAAGCGGCCCCAGGGGTTTGGGCTACACCTTC. The chain couples TRBV5-8 to TRBJ1-2; TRBD1 is a possible D gene (6 bases). This CDR3 region has 17 residues. CDR1 is SGHTS and CDR2 is YDEGEE in the germline V gene. Trimming removed 4 bases from V and 8 bases from J, with 27 bases in between.

This clone has just a few counts. V is TRBV7-9 and J is TRBJ2-1; 9 bases match TRBD1. The CDR3 contains 15 residues. V gave up 5 bases and J gave up 11 bases; unmatched junction bases: 13. Germline values: CDR1 SEHNR, CDR2 FQNEAQ (reference sequence). The chain's CDR3 is CASSLTRDRGEQQFF. In DNA, the CDR3 is TGTGCCAGCAGCCTCACACGTGACAGGGGGGAACAGCAGTTCTTC.

The chain is built from TRBV2 and TRBJ2-1; 10 nucleotides align to TRBD1. CDR1 and CDR2 (germline): SNHLY, FYNNEI. With V trimmed by 7 bases and J by 4 bases, 7 bases remained unmatched. The CDR3 contains 15 residues. The CDR3 nucleotides read TGTGCCAGCACTTCCCGGGACAGGGGATACAATGAGCAGTTCTTC. It translates to CASTSRDRGYNEQFF.

This rearrangement joins TRBV19 to TRBJ1-2; 7 bases align to TRBD1. J was trimmed by 5 bases and V by 5 bases; bases with no gene match: 8. The V gene's germline CDR1 is LNHDA and CDR2 SQIVND (reference sequence). The CDR3 covers 14 residues. The DNA of the CDR3 is TGTGCCAGTAGTCGGACAGGCGCCGGATATGGCTACACCTTC. It is translated as CASSRTGAGYGYTF.